A selection of T cell receptor beta chains follows, all from one sample in a study of cytomegalovirus exposure and HLA in healthy donors. Only in-frame clones appear in the TCRdb table, and some are missing; sequencing was by immunoSEQ multiplex PCR. Among about 140,000 clones listed, 75% to 90% were seen once. Sequencing was performed on PBMCs. The receptors were gathered from a middle-aged man in good health and CMV-seronegative. Each CDR3 is given with its conserved first and last residue. A D gene is named only where the DNA matches it firmly. Clone sizes are given selectively: once, few, many, or a class where the clone is expanded.

-	TRBV15	-	TRBJ2-5	TGTGCCACCAGCAGAGATTTGCAGGGGGGTTCCTCGGAGACCCAGTACTTC	CATSRDLQGGSSETQYF
-	TRBV15	TRBD1	TRBJ1-5	TGTGCCACCAGCTACGGCACAGGGGGGGGGCTTTATAGCAATCAGCCCCAGCATTTT	CATSYGTGGGLYSNQPQHF
once	TRBV4-1	TRBD2	TRBJ2-5	TGCGCCAGCAGCCGGACGGGGGGGGAGACCCAGTACTTC	CASSRTGGETQYF
-	TRBV20-1	-	TRBJ2-2	TGCAGTGCTAGTCGACACGGGGAGCTGTTTTTT	CSASRHGELFF
few	TRBV6-5	TRBD1	TRBJ1-3	TGTGCCAGCAAGGTGGGGACAGAGACAAACACCATATATTTT	CASKVGTETNTIYF
-	TRBV9	TRBD2	TRBJ2-2	TGTGCCAGCAGCGTAGGAGGGACTAGCCTCACCGGGGAGCTGTTTTTT	CASSVGGTSLTGELFF
-	TRBV29-1	-	TRBJ2-1	TGCAGCGTTGGGTTTCTGGCAGGGCTTGAGCAGTTCTTC	CSVGFLAGLEQFF
few	TRBV7-8	-	TRBJ2-1	TGTGCCAGCAACCCTAGGAGGGACGAGGCTTTCATCAATGAGCAGTTCTTC	CASNPRRDEAFINEQFF
-	TRBV4-3	TRBD2	TRBJ2-1	TGCGCCAGCAGCGACGGACTAGCGTTGAGATACAATGAGCAGTTCTTC	CASSDGLALRYNEQFF
-	TRBV19	TRBD1	TRBJ2-7	TGTGCCAGTAGTATCCAGGGGGCGGGCTCCTACGAGCAGTACTTC	CASSIQGAGSYEQYF
-	TRBV28	TRBD1	TRBJ1-5	TGTGCCAGCAGTTTATTAGGGGGCGACCATCAGCCCCAGCATTTT	CASSLLGGDHQPQHF
-	TRBV4-2	-	TRBJ2-7	TGTGCCAGCAGCCAAGGACTCGAACTCTACGAGCAGTACTTC	CASSQGLELYEQYF
-	TRBV7-9	-	TRBJ2-5	TGTGCCAGCAGCCCCCCCGGGGGAGAGGGAGAGACCCAGTACTTC	CASSPPGGEGETQYF
-	TRBV19	TRBD1	TRBJ1-5	TGTGCCAGTAGTAGCACAGGGGGCAATCAGCCCCAGCATTTT	CASSSTGGNQPQHF
-	TRBV10-3	-	TRBJ1-6	TGTGCCACCTGGGCAGGGTCTCAATCACCCCTCCACTTT	CATWAGSQSPLHF
-	TRBV18	TRBD1	TRBJ2-7	TGTGCCACCTCTTCGTGGGACAGCCACGAGCAGTACTTC	CATSSWDSHEQYF
-	TRBV4-2	TRBD2	TRBJ2-3	TGTGCCAGCAGCCTGACTAGCGGGGGGGCGGCAGATACGCAGTATTTT	CASSLTSGGAADTQYF
-	TRBV5-4	TRBD2	TRBJ2-3	TGTGCCAGCAGCGTCCCAACTAGCGGGAGTCCAGATACGCAGTATTTT	CASSVPTSGSPDTQYF
-	TRBV28	-	TRBJ1-4	TGTGCCAGCAGCGGGGGTCTAGGTGAAAAACTGTTTTTT	CASSGGLGEKLFF